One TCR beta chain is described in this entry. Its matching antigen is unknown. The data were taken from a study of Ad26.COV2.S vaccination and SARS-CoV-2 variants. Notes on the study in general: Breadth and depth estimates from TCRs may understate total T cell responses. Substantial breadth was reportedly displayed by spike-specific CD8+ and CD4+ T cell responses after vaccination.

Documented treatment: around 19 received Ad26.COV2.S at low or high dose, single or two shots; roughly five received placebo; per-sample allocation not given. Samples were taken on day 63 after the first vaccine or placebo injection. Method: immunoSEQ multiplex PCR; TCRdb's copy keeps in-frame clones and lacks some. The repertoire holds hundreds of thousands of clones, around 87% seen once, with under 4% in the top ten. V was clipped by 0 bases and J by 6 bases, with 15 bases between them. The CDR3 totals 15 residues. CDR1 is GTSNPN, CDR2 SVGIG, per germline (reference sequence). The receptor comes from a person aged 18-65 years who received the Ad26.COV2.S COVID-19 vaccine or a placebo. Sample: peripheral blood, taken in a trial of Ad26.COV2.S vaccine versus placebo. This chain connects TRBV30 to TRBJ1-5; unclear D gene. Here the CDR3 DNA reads TGTGCCTGGAGTGTTCCTGGTTCTGCCTCTCAGCCCCAGCATTTT. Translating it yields CAWSVPGSASQPQHF.